These 7 T cell receptor beta chains share one sample of origin, sequenced in a study of shared T cell receptors in the human thymus. Clones were read by immunoSEQ multiplex PCR, and TCRdb kept only the in-frame ones, dropping some. The table records more than 550,000 clones, 70% to 90% of them present only once. This sample also belongs to another study, concerning human thymus T cells.

What was sequenced was thymocytes. These receptors came from a boy under three years old with a congenital heart defect.

The rearrangement joins TRBV7-2 to TRBJ2-7; weak D call: TRBD2 (5 bases). This CDR3 comprises 16 residues. Germline values: CDR1 SGHTA, CDR2 FQGNSA. Trimming took 5 bases from V and 5 from J, leaving 22 bases between them. CDR3 DNA sequence: TGTGCCAGCAGCCCTAGCCCCCGATTACCTCGGGACGAGCAGTACTTC. This codes for CASSPSPRLPRDEQYF.

In its sample, this clone was seen once. This chain's CDR3 is CATSREAGPYNEQFF. DNA for the CDR3: TGTGCCACCAGCAGAGAGGCAGGGCCCTACAATGAGCAGTTCTTC. The genes are TRBV15 and TRBJ2-1, with D possibly TRBD1 on 5 matching bases. The CDR3 sequence is 15 residues long. Germline assignment: CDR1 LNHNV and CDR2 YYDKDF (reference sequence). V was cut by 0 bases and J by 2 bases, with 8 bases left in between. Drawing the rest from reference TRBV15 and TRBJ2-1, the complete variable domain is DAMVIQNPRYQVTQFGKPVTLSCSQTLNHNVMYWYQQKSSQAPKLLFHYYDKDFNNEADTPDNFQSRRPNTSFCFLDIRSPGLGDTAMYLCATSREAGPYNEQFFGPGTRLTVL.

V and J are TRBV4-3 and TRBJ2-1, with D tentatively TRBD1 (6 bases). V lost 1 base and J lost 7, with 8 bases in between. The CDR3 length is 13 residues. Germline values: CDR1 LGHNA, CDR2 YSLEER. In DNA, the CDR3 is TGCGCCAGCAGCCAAGTCCAGGGGAATGAGCAGTTCTTC. Protein: CASSQVQGNEQFF.

Only a few counts were recorded for this clone. DNA for the CDR3: TGTGCCAGCAGTGATAACAGAAATTCACCCCTCCACTTT. Its protein product is CASSDNRNSPLHF. This chain uses TRBV6-4 with TRBJ1-6; D is uncertain. CDR3 length: 13 residues. Trimming cost V 3 bases and J 7 bases, with 7 bases left between them. The germline V gene has CDR1 MRHNA and CDR2 SNTAGT.

The CDR3 loop reads CASSCSLEGAYNEQFF. CDR3 DNA sequence: TGTGCCAGCAGCTGTAGCCTCGAGGGCGCCTACAATGAGCAGTTCTTC. The V call is TRBV7-2, the J call TRBJ2-1; D possibly corresponds to TRBD2 (5 bases). The V gene lost 4 bases and the J gene lost 2 bases, with 15 bases spanning the gap. Germline assignment: CDR1 SGHTA and CDR2 FQGNSA. This CDR3 spans 16 amino acids.

This rearrangement joins TRBV15 to TRBJ1-1; D not certain. CDR1 LNHNV and CDR2 YYDKDF come from the germline V gene (reference sequence). V was cut by 1 base and J by 0 bases, with 9 bases left in between. The CDR3 contains 15 residues. The CDR3 DNA follows: TGTGCCACCAGCAGAGTGCGGCCGCTGAACACTGAAGCTTTCTTT. Translation: CATSRVRPLNTEAFF.

The chain combines TRBV5-4 with TRBJ2-3; 7 bases line up with TRBD1. Germline V gene sequence: CDR1 SGHNT, CDR2 YYREEE (reference sequence). This CDR3 has 16 residues. The V segment lost 0 bases and the J segment 2 bases; nucleotides outside the gene matches: 6. CDR3 sequence: CASSLAEGTATDTQYF. DNA for the CDR3: TGTGCCAGCAGCTTGGCCGAGGGGACAGCCACAGATACGCAGTATTTT.